This TCR beta chain was documented in a study of T cells after yellow fever vaccination. This clonotype was seen only a few times. Its antigen is currently unknown. Trimming took 8 bases from V and 2 from J; bases not matched to a gene: 8. The germline gives CDR1 KGHSH, CDR2 LQKENI. This CDR3 has 15 amino acids. UMIs and a universal primer site were added when TCR cDNA was made by 5'RACE template switching. TCRdb reanalysed the 5' RACE reads using MiXCR and keeps one entry per CDR3 protein. The data show about 220,000 distinct CDR3 sequences, approximately 6.7% seen once. Points from the study as a whole: Post-booster samples contained most primary-vaccination clones (approximately 95% CD4, approximately 88% CD8).

This chain uses TRBV18 with TRBJ2-3; 9 bases map to TRBD2. This specimen consisted of CD4+ T cells sorted from PBMCs, obtained on the day of the yellow fever booster vaccination. This receptor was identified in a man aged 25 to 45 who received the YFV17D yellow fever vaccine. CDR3 sequence: CASARLAGNTDTQYF. In DNA, the CDR3 is TGTGCCAGCGCCCGGCTAGCGGGAAACACAGATACGCAGTATTTT.